Described below is a single TCR beta chain sequence and its context. This entry comes from a study of a mutant IDH1 vaccine in newly diagnosed glioma. Overall study context: Most patients had received both radiotherapy and temozolomide, the prior options being radiotherapy, temozolomide, or both.

V was clipped by 3 bases and J by 8 bases; unmatched bases: 7. Germline CDR1 and CDR2: SGHDT and YYEEEE. The CDR3 is 15 residues long. Method: immunoSEQ multiplex PCR; TCRdb's copy keeps in-frame clones and lacks some. Of about 67,000 clones listed, about 86% are singletons. Time point indicated: baseline, week 1 (first vaccination visit). Noted treatment: pre-vaccination baseline after standard-of-care therapy. The receptor was derived from a woman aged 18-30 years with glioma. Some clones in this sample may be carry-over from other donors' samples. V usage is TRBV5-6 and J usage is TRBJ1-4; 10 bases fit TRBD1. The sample was peripheral blood mononuclear cells (PBMCs), taken from a glioma patient treated with radiotherapy, temozolomide or both. CDR3 residues: CASSSGQGQREKLFF. The CDR3 region has the DNA TGTGCCAGCAGCTCGGGACAGGGGCAAAGGGAAAAACTGTTTTTT.